This T cell receptor (beta chain) was recovered during a study of cytomegalovirus exposure and HLA in healthy donors. The PCR contained 60 Vbeta and 13 Jbeta primers. The table came from immunoSEQ multiplex PCR; TCRdb's copy has only in-frame clones and leaves some out. Of 100,000 to 150,000 clones listed, 70% to 80% are singletons. V shed 5 bases and J 0 bases; nucleotides not matched to a gene: 4. Germline V gene data show CDR1 as SGHNT and CDR2 as YENEEA. This CDR3 contains 17 residues. On this clone: What it recognizes is unknown.

Study-level points and caveats: Among TCR beta chains, those listed as cytomegalovirus-associated numbered 164. Prior analysis indicated that the majority of TCR beta V segments exhibited productivity approximately 87% or approximately 30% of the time.

This TCR was sampled from a human donor in good health. The sample comprised PBMCs. The chain uses TRBV11-3 and TRBJ2-1; 13 nucleotides align to TRBD2. This CDR3 is CASSLGLAGNSYNEQFF. CDR3 in DNA: TGTGCCAGCAGCCTGGGACTAGCGGGGAACTCCTACAATGAGCAGTTCTTC.